These T cell receptor beta chains were read from a single sample in a study of post-analysis software for immune sequencing data. One entry per CDR3 protein results from TCRdb running MiXCR on the PCR reads. The sample has 430,000 or so distinct CDR3 sequences; 39% are singletons. The sample was blood. The receptors were sampled from a girl under 10 years old with multiple sclerosis. Both conserved end residues are part of each CDR3. A D gene is named only where the DNA matches it firmly. Size is omitted from some rows. Given values are once, few, many or a class for expanded clones.

-	TRBV5-5	TRBJ1-2	-	CVSSSQRDGYTF	TGTGTCAGCAGCTCCCAGAGGGATGGCTACACCTTC
few	TRBV14	TRBJ2-1	-	CASSQGADNEQFF	TGTGCCAGCAGCCAAGGAGCGGACAATGAGCAGTTCTTC
few	TRBV27	TRBJ2-7	TRBD2	CASSLIWAGVGYEQYF	TGTGCCAGCAGTTTAATTTGGGCGGGAGTAGGCTACGAGCAGTACTTC
once	TRBV12-5	TRBJ1-2	-	CASGFWTERSTNYGYTF	TGTGCTAGTGGTTTCTGGACAGAAAGAAGTACTAACTATGGCTACACCTTC
-	TRBV27	TRBJ2-7	TRBD2	CASTRSTSGKQYF	TGTGCCAGCACCCGATCGACTAGCGGGAAGCAGTACTTC
-	TRBV29-1	TRBJ2-1	-	CSVGTPEQFF	TGCAGCGTCGGGACCCCTGAGCAGTTCTTC
few	TRBV28	TRBJ2-1	-	CASSFEVVGPKNEQFF	TGTGCCAGCAGTTTTGAGGTAGTGGGCCCCAAGAATGAGCAGTTCTTC
few	TRBV29-1	TRBJ2-3	-	CSVEAFRGRTESTDTQYF	TGCAGCGTTGAAGCCTTCCGCGGACGGACGGAGAGCACAGATACGCAGTATTTT
-	TRBV5-8	TRBJ2-1	-	CASSPDLYNEQFF	TGTGCCAGCAGCCCCGACTTGTACAATGAGCAGTTCTTC
-	TRBV4-3	TRBJ1-2	-	CASSQDATGYGYTF	TGCGCCAGCAGCCAAGATGCGACGGGGTATGGCTACACCTTC
-	TRBV11-2	TRBJ1-1	-	CASSPAGSRGTEAFF	TGTGCCAGCAGCCCCGCCGGCAGCCGGGGGACTGAAGCTTTCTTT